The rows below give T cell receptor beta chains drawn from one sample of a study of T cell changes during pregnancy in multiple sclerosis. The assay was immunoSEQ multiplex PCR, and TCRdb's table has in-frame clones only and misses some. The repertoire consists of roughly 45,000 clones, with approximately 90% occurring once and the leading ten covering 1.2%. Sequenced material: CD4+ T cells from peripheral blood mononuclear cells, taken in the second trimester of pregnancy. The receptors shown here come from a female donor with multiple sclerosis, enrolled in a pregnancy study. The CDR3 runs from the conserved cysteine through the conserved F or W. The D gene is left open where the match is weak. The size entry is marked missing in some rows and otherwise reads once, few, many or a size class.

V gene	D gene	J gene	clone size	CDR3 protein	CDR3 DNA
TRBV5-1	NA	TRBJ1-1	NA	CASSHGITDTEAFF	TGCGCCAGCAGCCACGGGATTACCGACACTGAAGCTTTCTTT
TRBV28	TRBD1	TRBJ1-5	NA	CASSPLGTGGQPQHF	TGTGCCAGCAGCCCATTGGGGACAGGAGGGCAGCCCCAGCATTTT
TRBV6-5	TRBD1	TRBJ1-2	NA	CASSYGATGGAGYTF	TGTGCCAGCAGTTACGGAGCGACAGGGGGCGCTGGCTACACCTTC
TRBV5-4	NA	TRBJ1-1	NA	CASSPLGGAMNTEAFF	TGTGCCAGCAGCCCGCTTGGGGGCGCTATGAACACTGAAGCTTTCTTT
TRBV29-1	TRBD2	TRBJ2-1	NA	CSVTRTATSGSEEFF	TGCAGCGTCACGAGGACAGCAACTAGCGGGAGCGAGGAGTTCTTC
TRBV28	NA	TRBJ2-3	NA	CATALQSTDTQYF	TGTGCCACCGCCCTCCAGAGCACAGATACGCAGTATTTT
TRBV19	TRBD1	TRBJ1-5	NA	CARDRRQGEKNQPQHF	TGTGCCAGAGATAGAAGACAGGGGGAGAAAAATCAGCCCCAGCATTTT
TRBV19	TRBD1	TRBJ1-4	NA	CASSPGQGYEKLFF	TGTGCCAGTAGCCCGGGACAGGGGTATGAAAAACTGTTTTTT
TRBV6-6	NA	TRBJ2-2	once	CASTGTNTGELFF	TGTGCCAGCACCGGGACAAACACCGGGGAGCTGTTTTTT
TRBV10-3	NA	TRBJ2-6	NA	CAITGAGANVLTF	TGTGCCATCACGGGGGCTGGGGCCAACGTCCTGACTTTC
TRBV19	TRBD2	TRBJ2-5	NA	CASSGTRKTQYF	TGTGCCAGTAGCGGGACTAGGAAGACCCAGTACTTC
TRBV5-1	TRBD1	TRBJ2-2	NA	CASSSKGGQGALETGELFF	TGCGCCAGCAGCTCCAAAGGGGGACAGGGGGCGCTTGAGACCGGGGAGCTGTTTTTT
TRBV15	NA	TRBJ1-1	NA	CATSRDSVVSEAFF	TGTGCCACCAGCAGAGATTCCGTAGTATCTGAAGCTTTCTTT
TRBV7-2	NA	TRBJ2-1	NA	CASNSGQGNNEQFF	TGTGCCAGCAACTCTGGGCAGGGGAACAATGAGCAGTTCTTC
TRBV5-4	TRBD2	TRBJ2-5	NA	CASSLDGGSSQETQYF	TGTGCCAGCAGCTTGGATGGCGGGAGCTCCCAAGAGACCCAGTACTTC
TRBV5-1	TRBD2	TRBJ2-3	NA	CASSLAGLAGVSTDTQYF	TGCGCCAGCAGCTTGGCCGGCCTAGCGGGAGTGAGCACAGATACGCAGTATTTT
TRBV5-6	NA	TRBJ2-3	NA	CASILHDPRGPIIPDTQYF	TGTGCCAGCATCCTACACGACCCCCGGGGTCCCATAATCCCAGATACGCAGTATTTT
TRBV25-1	NA	TRBJ1-4	NA	CASRETGAERLFF	TGTGCCAGCAGGGAGACGGGAGCCGAAAGACTGTTTTTT
TRBV28	NA	TRBJ2-2	NA	CASSTQVPGELFF	TGTGCCAGCAGTACACAGGTCCCCGGGGAGCTGTTTTTT
TRBV6-1	NA	TRBJ2-7	NA	CASSQGAAYEQYF	TGTGCCAGCAGTCAGGGTGCTGCCTACGAGCAGTACTTC
TRBV9	TRBD1	TRBJ2-7	NA	CASSVGQGEGEQYF	TGTGCCAGCAGCGTTGGACAGGGCGAAGGCGAGCAGTACTTC
TRBV27	TRBD1	TRBJ2-5	few	CASSSSTGLRVQYF	TGTGCCAGCAGTTCCTCGACAGGGTTGAGAGTCCAGTACTTC
TRBV7-9	TRBD2	TRBJ2-1	NA	CASSWGTSRSTYNEQFF	TGTGCCAGCAGCTGGGGGACTAGCCGATCGACCTACAATGAGCAGTTCTTC
TRBV28	TRBD1	TRBJ1-2	NA	CASSPDREIYGYTF	TGTGCCAGCAGTCCGGACAGGGAAATCTATGGCTACACCTTC
TRBV28	TRBD1	TRBJ1-5	NA	CASSKTGGLSNQPQHF	TGTGCCAGCAGCAAGACAGGGGGCCTTAGCAATCAGCCCCAGCATTTT
TRBV25-1	NA	TRBJ2-1	NA	CASSDYDREQFF	TGTGCCAGCAGTGATTATGACAGGGAGCAGTTCTTC
TRBV7-6	TRBD2	TRBJ2-1	NA	CASSLVPPLAGGGYNEQFF	TGTGCCAGCAGCTTAGTGCCCCCTTTGGCGGGAGGTGGGTACAATGAGCAGTTCTTC